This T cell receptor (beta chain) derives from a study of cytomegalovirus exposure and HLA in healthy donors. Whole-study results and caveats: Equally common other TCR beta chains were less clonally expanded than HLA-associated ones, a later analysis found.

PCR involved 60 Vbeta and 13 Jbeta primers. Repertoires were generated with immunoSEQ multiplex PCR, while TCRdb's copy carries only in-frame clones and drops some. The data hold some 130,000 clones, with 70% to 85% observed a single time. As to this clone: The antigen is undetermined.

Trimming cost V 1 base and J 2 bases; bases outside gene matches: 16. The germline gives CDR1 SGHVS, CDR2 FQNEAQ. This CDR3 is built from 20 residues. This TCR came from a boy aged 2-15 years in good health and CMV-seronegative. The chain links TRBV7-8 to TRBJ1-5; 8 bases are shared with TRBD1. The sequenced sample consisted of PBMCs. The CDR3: CASSLVPLGDRRRGNQPQHF. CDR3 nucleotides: TGTGCCAGCAGCTTAGTGCCCCTCGGGGACAGGAGAAGGGGCAATCAGCCCCAGCATTTT.